This is a list of T cell receptor beta chains from one sample in a study of blood T cell repertoires in COVID-19. Here immunoSEQ multiplex PCR was the method, and the copy in TCRdb shows in-frame clones only, minus some. The sample holds about 180,000 clones, more than 70% seen once. Sample: peripheral blood. The receptor set was obtained from a young woman with acute or convalescent COVID-19. CDR3s include the opening cysteine and the closing phenylalanine or tryptophan. The D gene is left open where the match is weak. The size of a clone is reported for some rows only, either as once, few or many, or as a class for expanded clones.

cdr3_nt: TGCGCCAGCAGCTTGGTAGGGAGAGAGACCCAGTACTTC
cdr3_aa: CASSLVGRETQYF
j_call: TRBJ2-5
clone_size: NA
v_call: TRBV5-1
d_call: NA

cdr3_nt: TGTGCCAGCAGTGAACTTGGACTAGGGGCCGAGCAGTACTTC
cdr3_aa: CASSELGLGAEQYF
j_call: TRBJ2-7
clone_size: NA
v_call: TRBV6-1
d_call: TRBD2

cdr3_nt: TGTGCCAGCAGTGTGTTAGCGGGAACAGATACGCAGTATTTT
cdr3_aa: CASSVLAGTDTQYF
j_call: TRBJ2-3
clone_size: NA
v_call: TRBV25-1
d_call: TRBD2

cdr3_nt: TGTGCCAGCAGCGTAGTCGGGACCGGGGAGCTGTTTTTT
cdr3_aa: CASSVVGTGELFF
j_call: TRBJ2-2
clone_size: NA
v_call: TRBV9
d_call: NA

cdr3_nt: TGTGCCACTGGGCGATTAGGAATTAATGAGCAGTTCTTC
cdr3_aa: CATGRLGINEQFF
j_call: TRBJ2-1
clone_size: NA
v_call: TRBV24-1
d_call: NA

cdr3_nt: TGTGCCAGCAGCTTAGACCAACAGGTTCGCGAGCAGTTCTTC
cdr3_aa: CASSLDQQVREQFF
j_call: TRBJ2-1
clone_size: NA
v_call: TRBV11-2
d_call: NA

cdr3_nt: TGTGCCAGTAGAGCGGGACAAACGAACACCGGGGAGCTGTTTTTT
cdr3_aa: CASRAGQTNTGELFF
j_call: TRBJ2-2
clone_size: NA
v_call: TRBV19
d_call: NA

cdr3_nt: TGTGCCAGCAGCCTCTCTGGGACTAGCGGGGCCTACGATACCCAGCAGTACTTC
cdr3_aa: CASSLSGTSGAYDTQQYF
j_call: TRBJ2-7
clone_size: NA
v_call: TRBV7-8
d_call: TRBD2

cdr3_nt: TGCGCCAGCACAGCGGGAGGGATGTCAGATACGCAGTATTTT
cdr3_aa: CASTAGGMSDTQYF
j_call: TRBJ2-3
clone_size: NA
v_call: TRBV5-1
d_call: TRBD2

cdr3_nt: TGTGCCAGCAGCCAAATTTATCGGGGATGCACCTTC
cdr3_aa: CASSQIYRGCTF
j_call: TRBJ1-2
clone_size: NA
v_call: TRBV12-3/TRBV12-4
d_call: NA

cdr3_nt: TGCGCCAGCAGTAAGGAGACTGAAGCTTTCTTT
cdr3_aa: CASSKETEAFF
j_call: TRBJ1-1
clone_size: NA
v_call: TRBV5-1
d_call: NA

cdr3_nt: TGTGCCAGCAGCCAAGATCGAGGCCCGGCAGCTTTCTTT
cdr3_aa: CASSQDRGPAAFF
j_call: TRBJ1-1
clone_size: NA
v_call: TRBV3-1/TRBV3-2
d_call: NA

cdr3_nt: TGCGCCAGCAGTCGGAGGAGCTCCTACGAGCAGTACTTC
cdr3_aa: CASSRRSSYEQYF
j_call: TRBJ2-7
clone_size: NA
v_call: TRBV10-2
d_call: NA

cdr3_nt: TGTGCCAGTAGTAGGGCCCCTTACAATGAGCAGTTCTTC
cdr3_aa: CASSRAPYNEQFF
j_call: TRBJ2-1
clone_size: few
v_call: TRBV19
d_call: NA

cdr3_nt: TGTGCCAGCAGTGGCACTAGCGGAGCTGCCAATGAGCAGTTCTTC
cdr3_aa: CASSGTSGAANEQFF
j_call: TRBJ2-1
clone_size: NA
v_call: TRBV7-9
d_call: TRBD2

cdr3_nt: TGTGCCTGGACCGACTTGAGTGGGGCCAACGTCCTGACTTTC
cdr3_aa: CAWTDLSGANVLTF
j_call: TRBJ2-6
clone_size: NA
v_call: TRBV30
d_call: NA

cdr3_nt: TGTGCCAGCGAGAAGCGGGAGACGCAGTATTTT
cdr3_aa: CASEKRETQYF
j_call: TRBJ2-3
clone_size: few
v_call: TRBV28
d_call: TRBD2

cdr3_nt: TGTGCCAGCTCACTACCGGGACAGGCACGAGAGACCCAGTACTTC
cdr3_aa: CASSLPGQARETQYF
j_call: TRBJ2-5
clone_size: once
v_call: TRBV18
d_call: TRBD1

cdr3_nt: TGTGCCAGCAGTTTACCAACCGTGCGGGAAAAACTGTTTTTT
cdr3_aa: CASSLPTVREKLFF
j_call: TRBJ1-4
clone_size: NA
v_call: TRBV28
d_call: NA

cdr3_nt: TGTGCCAGCAGTGGCTGGGGGGGAGGGTACAATGAGCAGTTCTTC
cdr3_aa: CASSGWGGGYNEQFF
j_call: TRBJ2-1
clone_size: NA
v_call: TRBV2
d_call: TRBD2

cdr3_nt: TGTGCCAGCAGCCTCCGAGCGGGAGACTACACCTTC
cdr3_aa: CASSLRAGDYTF
j_call: TRBJ1-2
clone_size: NA
v_call: TRBV3-1/TRBV3-2
d_call: NA

cdr3_nt: TGCAGCGTTGTCCTAGCGGGATCCTACAATGAGCAGTTCTTC
cdr3_aa: CSVVLAGSYNEQFF
j_call: TRBJ2-1
clone_size: NA
v_call: TRBV29-1
d_call: TRBD2

cdr3_nt: TGTGCCAGCAGTGAGGTCGGAGGGTACAATCAGCCCCAGCATTTT
cdr3_aa: CASSEVGGYNQPQHF
j_call: TRBJ1-5
clone_size: once
v_call: TRBV6-1
d_call: NA